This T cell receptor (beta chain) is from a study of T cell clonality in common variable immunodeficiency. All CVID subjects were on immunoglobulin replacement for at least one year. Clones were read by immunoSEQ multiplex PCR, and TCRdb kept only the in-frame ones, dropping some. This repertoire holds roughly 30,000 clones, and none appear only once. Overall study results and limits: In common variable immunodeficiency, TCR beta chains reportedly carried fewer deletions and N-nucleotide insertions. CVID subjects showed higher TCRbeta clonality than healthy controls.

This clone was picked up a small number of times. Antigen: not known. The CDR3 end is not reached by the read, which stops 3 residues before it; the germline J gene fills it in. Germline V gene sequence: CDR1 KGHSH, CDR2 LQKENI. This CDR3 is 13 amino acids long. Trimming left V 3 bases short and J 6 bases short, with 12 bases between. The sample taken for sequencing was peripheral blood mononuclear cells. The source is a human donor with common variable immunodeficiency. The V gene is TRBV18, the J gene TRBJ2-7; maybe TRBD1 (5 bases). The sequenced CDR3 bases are TGTGCCAGCTCACCGGAACCCACAGGCGAG. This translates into CASSPEPTGE. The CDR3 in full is CASSPEPTGEQYF.